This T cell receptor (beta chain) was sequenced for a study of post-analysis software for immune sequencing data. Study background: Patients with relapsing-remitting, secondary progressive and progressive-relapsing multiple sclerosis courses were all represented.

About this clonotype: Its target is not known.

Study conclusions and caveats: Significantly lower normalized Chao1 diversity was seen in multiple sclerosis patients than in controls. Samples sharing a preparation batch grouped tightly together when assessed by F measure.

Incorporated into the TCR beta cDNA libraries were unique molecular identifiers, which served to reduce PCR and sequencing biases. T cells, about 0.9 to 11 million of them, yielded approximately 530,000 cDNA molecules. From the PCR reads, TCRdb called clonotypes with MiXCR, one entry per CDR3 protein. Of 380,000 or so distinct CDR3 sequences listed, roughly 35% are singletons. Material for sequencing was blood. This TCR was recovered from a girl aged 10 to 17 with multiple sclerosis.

This chain's CDR3 is CASSPTRLAKNIQYF. The CDR3 nucleotides read TGTGCCAGCAGCCCTACACGACTAGCCAAAAACATTCAGTACTTC. V and J are TRBV11-1 and TRBJ2-4; D call uncertain. Germline CDR1 SGHAT, CDR2 FQDESV (reference sequence). The CDR3 contains 15 residues. V gave up 5 bases and J gave up 0 bases, with 11 bases separating them.